This T cell receptor beta chain was retrieved from a study of T-cell reconstitution after alpha-beta-depleted transplantation in children. Unique molecular identifiers tagged the TCRbeta library. MiXCR, run by TCRdb on the PCR reads, gives a single entry per CDR3 protein. The sample consists of around 580,000 distinct CDR3 sequences, about 21% of them appearing once. The CDR3 covers 19 residues. Trimming took 2 bases from V and 4 from J; bases not matched to a gene: 16. Germline V gene lookup returns CDR1 DFQATT and CDR2 SNEGSKA (reference sequence). This clonotype was counted a few times. The source material was PBMCs, mostly from graft donor cells, sampled 360 days after TCRalphabeta/CD19-depleted stem cell transplant. The receptor comes from a boy in the first two years of life who had a stem cell transplant for acute myeloid leukemia, so the T cells may come from the graft donor. The V and J genes are TRBV20-1 and TRBJ2-5, with 13 bases matching TRBD2. CDR3 DNA: TGCAGTGCTAGATCTCGACTAGCGGGGGGTCTCTCCCCAGGAGAGACCCAGTACTTC. Translating it yields CSARSRLAGGLSPGETQYF.